The 26 T cell receptor beta chains presented below share a single source sample, sequenced in a study of somatic mutations in cytotoxic T cells in rheumatoid arthritis. TCRdb keeps only in-frame clones here, not all; method: immunoSEQ multiplex PCR. The top ten clones hold over 12% of a sample with under 20,000 clones, approximately 75% of them seen once. The sequencing input was CD8+ T cells sorted from blood. The receptor source for this set is an adult with rheumatoid arthritis.

By share, this clone ranks as medium-sized. V gene TRBV11-1 combines with J gene TRBJ2-1; D call uncertain. V was pared by 1 base and J by 4 bases, with 11 bases between. The germline V gene has CDR1 SGHAT and CDR2 FQDESV (reference sequence). CDR3 size: 15 residues. CDR3 coding DNA: TGTGCCAGCAGCTTAGACCGGACGAAGTACAATGAGCAGTTCTTC. Translating it yields CASSLDRTKYNEQFF. Full variable domain (rest looked up from reference TRBV11-1 and TRBJ2-1): EAEVAQSPRYKITEKSQAVAFWCDPISGHATLYWYRQILGQGPELLVQFQDESVVDDSQLPKDRFSAERLKGVDSTLKIQPAELGDSAMYLCASSLDRTKYNEQFFGPGTRLTVL.

This clone showed up just once. The CDR3 DNA follows: TGCAGCACTAAAGGTTCTGACAGTGCCTACGAGCAGTACTTC. It yields the protein CSTKGSDSAYEQYF. The J gene is TRBJ2-7, the V gene TRBV29-1; TRBD1 is a possible D gene (5 bases). The CDR3 is made up of 14 amino acids. The germline CDR1 and CDR2 sequences are SQVTM and ANQGSEA. V was cut by 8 bases and J by 2 bases, with 19 bases left in between.

The gene calls are TRBV6-6 and TRBJ1-3; D is unresolved. Per the germline V gene, CDR1 is MNHNY and CDR2 is SVGAGI (reference sequence). V shed 1 base and J shed 0 bases, with 7 bases lying between them. The CDR3 loop spans 15 amino acids. The CDR3 DNA follows: TGTGCCAGCAGTTACTTCGAGGGCTCTGGAAACACCATATATTTT. It is translated as CASSYFEGSGNTIYF.

This clone appeared a single time. The rearrangement joins TRBV4-2 to TRBJ1-3; 8 bases match TRBD1. CDR3 length: 15 amino acids. Trimming removed 4 bases from V and 4 bases from J; junction bases left unmatched: 6. CDR1 LGHNA and CDR2 YNFKEQ come from the germline V gene. The CDR3 DNA sequence: TGTGCCAGCAGCCTCCTACAGGGGGAGGGAAACACCATATATTTT. It is translated as CASSLLQGEGNTIYF.

The CDR3 nucleotides read TGTGCCAGCAGCGCGACAGGGGGGAACACTGAAGCTTTCTTT. Its protein is CASSATGGNTEAFF. The chain recombines TRBV7-9 with TRBJ1-1; 9 bases agree with TRBD1. The CDR3 totals 14 residues. The J segment lost 1 base and the V segment lost 5 bases, leaving 2 bases of the junction unmatched. CDR1 is SEHNR, CDR2 FQNEAQ, per germline (reference sequence).

A remark on this clone: The junction does not match germline at one end; this may be a read error. CDR3 DNA: TGTGCCAGCACTTACCGTGGACAGGGGTACTACAATGAGCAGTTCTTC. Translated: CASTYRGQGYYNEQFF. V gene TRBV6-5 combines with J gene TRBJ2-1; 9 nucleotides line up with TRBD1. This CDR3 has 16 residues. Germline CDR1 reads MNHEY; CDR2 reads SVGAGI.

The chain couples TRBV19 to TRBJ2-7, with TRBD2 identical over 14 bases. The CDR3 is 15 amino acids. The trim removed 11 bases at V and 5 bases at J, leaving 11 bases unmatched. Germline-derived CDR1 and CDR2 are LNHDA and SQIVND (reference sequence). The CDR3 reads CASNPGLAGGNEQYF. The CDR3 DNA sequence: TGTGCCTCGAACCCCGGACTAGCGGGGGGCAACGAGCAGTACTTC.

The chain combines TRBV12-5 with TRBJ2-7; D is unclear. The V gene's germline CDR1 is LGHNT and CDR2 FRNRAP. The CDR3 spans 14 residues. V was shortened by 7 bases and J by 0 bases, with 13 bases between the two germline ends. The CDR3 DNA is TGTGCTAGTGCGGCGGAGCATAACTCCTACGAGCAGTACTTC. This sequence encodes CASAAEHNSYEQYF.

The V gene is TRBV4-3, the J gene TRBJ2-4, with unresolved D. The CDR3 is 13 amino acids. Trimming removed 0 bases at V and 2 bases at J, with 2 bases between. Germline V gives CDR1 LGHNA, CDR2 YSLEER. The CDR3 sequence: CASSQDSKNIQYF. In DNA form, the CDR3 reads TGCGCCAGCAGCCAAGACTCCAAAAACATTCAGTACTTC.

The V and J genes are TRBV11-2 and TRBJ2-7; D uncertain. The CDR3 has 11 residues. The germline V gene has CDR1 SGHAT and CDR2 FQNNGV. The V end was cut by 1 base, the J end by 10 bases, with 8 bases between. CDR3 protein: CASSLGGFQYF. CDR3 coding DNA: TGTGCCAGCAGCTTAGGTGGATTTCAGTACTTC.

V gene TRBV27 combines with J gene TRBJ2-2, with 11 bases that match TRBD2. The CDR3 spans 19 residues. The V segment lost 4 bases and the J segment 5 bases; nucleotides outside the gene matches: 15. Per the germline V gene, CDR1 is MNHEY and CDR2 is SMNVEV (reference sequence). The CDR3 reads CASSSTQTLAGDRTGELFF. The DNA of the CDR3 is TGTGCCAGCAGTTCCACCCAAACACTAGCGGGAGATCGAACCGGGGAGCTGTTTTTT.

This chain joins TRBV11-2 and TRBJ2-1, with 13 positions matching TRBD2. CDR3 size: 17 residues. Trimming at V came to 4 bases and at J to 8 bases, leaving 11 bases not matched to a gene. CDR1 is SGHAT and CDR2 is FQNNGV in the germline V gene. The CDR3 coding sequence is TGTGCCAGCAGCTCACCCTGGACTAGCGGGAGAGAGTATGAGCAGTTCTTC. Translating gives CASSSPWTSGREYEQFF.

This clone was recorded once. The chain uses TRBV5-1 and TRBJ2-7, with TRBD2 identical over 7 bases. With V trimmed by 3 bases and J by 6 bases, 15 bases remained unmatched. In germline, CDR1 is SGHRS, CDR2 YFSETQ. The CDR3 extends over 16 amino acids. As DNA, the CDR3 is TGCGCCAGCAGCTCGTCGGCGGGGGAGCCACTACCCGAGCAGTACTTC. Translating it yields CASSSSAGEPLPEQYF.

The V gene is TRBV5-8, the J gene TRBJ2-3; 8 nucleotides agree with TRBD2. Germline V gene lookup returns CDR1 SGHTS and CDR2 YDEGEE. This CDR3 is 16 amino acids long. The V segment lost 4 bases and the J segment 2 bases; nucleotides outside the gene matches: 9. CDR3 sequence: CASSQWSGGSTDTQYF. The CDR3 region has the DNA TGTGCCAGCAGCCAGTGGAGCGGGGGCTCCACAGATACGCAGTATTTT.

This clone has more than one count but fewer than ten. The rearrangement uses TRBV4-1 and TRBJ1-6; maybe TRBD1 (5 bases). The germline CDR1 and CDR2 sequences are MGHRA and YSYEKL. The length of the CDR3 is 17 residues. The germline V and J ends were trimmed by 0 bases and 7 bases, with 16 bases remaining between them. The chain's CDR3 is CASSQDSQGSPNSPLHF. Here the CDR3 DNA reads TGCGCCAGCAGCCAAGATTCCCAGGGATCCCCCAATTCACCCCTCCACTTT.

The rearrangement links TRBV28 to TRBJ2-3; the D is unclear. The CDR3 has 14 residues. Germline V gene lookup returns CDR1 MDHEN and CDR2 SYDVKM. V dropped 2 bases and J dropped 0 bases, with 6 bases sitting between them. CDR3 sequence: CASSLSESTDTQYF. In DNA, the CDR3 is TGTGCCAGCAGTTTAAGCGAAAGCACAGATACGCAGTATTTT.

This clone was recorded only once. CDR3 sequence reads: CASSPQGAGTGELFF. CDR3 nucleotide sequence: TGTGCCAGCTCCCCACAGGGGGCGGGCACCGGGGAGCTGTTTTTT. This chain joins TRBV19 and TRBJ2-2; 9 bases fit TRBD1. CDR3 length: 15 residues. Trimming took 9 bases from V and 4 from J; bases not matched to a gene: 9. CDR1 is LNHDA and CDR2 is SQIVND in the germline V gene (reference sequence).

This rearrangement joins TRBV7-9 to TRBJ2-7, with 9 bases matching TRBD1. Per the germline V gene, CDR1 is SEHNR and CDR2 is FQNEAQ (reference sequence). V was pared by 6 bases and J by 3 bases, with 9 bases of the junction left unmatched. This CDR3 comprises 15 residues. In DNA, the CDR3 is TGTGCCAGCAGTTCCCGGGACAGGGCCTTCTACGAGCAGTACTTC. It encodes CASSSRDRAFYEQYF.

The chain recombines TRBV30 with TRBJ2-7; D not resolved. Looked up from germline, CDR1 is GTSNPN and CDR2 is SVGIG (reference sequence). V was clipped by 3 bases and J by 3 bases, with 9 bases between them. This CDR3 region has 12 residues. CDR3 coding DNA: TGTGCCTGGAGCGGCTTGGACTACGAGCAGTACTTC. Protein: CAWSGLDYEQYF.

The chain joins TRBV4-3 to TRBJ1-3; TRBD1 matches at 7 bases. CDR1 and CDR2 (germline): LGHNA, YSLEER. CDR3 size: 15 residues. V lost 5 bases and J lost 0; bases outside the gene matches: 4. The CDR3 loop reads CASSEGTASGNTIYF. CDR3 in DNA: TGCGCCAGCAGCGAAGGGACAGCCTCTGGAAACACCATATATTTT.

In nucleotides, the CDR3 is TGTGCCAGCAGCTTAGGACAGGGGGACTATGGCTACACCTTC. Protein: CASSLGQGDYGYTF. The chain couples TRBV11-2 to TRBJ1-2, with 9 bases identical to TRBD1. CDR1 and CDR2 from the germline V gene are SGHAT and FQNNGV. This CDR3 comprises 14 residues. With V trimmed by 1 base and J by 3 bases, 0 bases remained unmatched.

The count of this clone is one. V usage is TRBV5-5 and J usage is TRBJ1-2; D remains unclear. The germline V and J ends were trimmed by 4 bases and 4 bases, with 14 bases remaining between them. The CDR3 has 14 residues. The germline V gene has CDR1 SGHKS and CDR2 YYEKEE (reference sequence). The CDR3 bases are TGTGCCAGCAGCGGCCGGCCTTCCCCCTATGGCTACACCTTC. Translated: CASSGRPSPYGYTF.

This chain uses TRBV7-9 with TRBJ1-6; 9 bases line up with TRBD1. Trimming removed 5 bases from V and 4 bases from J; junction bases left unmatched: 6. Germline values: CDR1 SEHNR, CDR2 FQNEAQ (reference sequence). The CDR3 length is 16 residues. This CDR3 is CASSPWDREYNSPLHF. The CDR3 nucleotides read TGTGCCAGCAGCCCTTGGGACAGGGAATATAATTCACCCCTCCACTTT.

This CDR3 is CASSLLAGGDNEQFF. CDR3 coding DNA: TGTGCCAGCAGCCTGCTAGCGGGGGGGGACAATGAGCAGTTCTTC. The chain joins TRBV7-9 to TRBJ2-1, with TRBD2 matching 12 bases. With V trimmed by 5 bases and J by 5 bases, 4 bases remained unmatched. This CDR3 has 15 residues. CDR1 is SEHNR, CDR2 FQNEAQ, per germline (reference sequence).

The chain is built from TRBV9 and TRBJ2-7; 7 bases fit TRBD1. V shed 4 bases, J shed 0 bases, and the junction held 7 bases outside the gene matches. CDR1 and CDR2 from the germline V gene are SGDLS and YYNGEE. CDR3 length: 15 amino acids. In DNA, the CDR3 is TGTGCCAGCAGCTTCCAGCCAGGGGGCTCCTACGAGCAGTACTTC. It encodes CASSFQPGGSYEQYF.

This chain connects TRBV29-1 to TRBJ1-1; D unclear. Between the trimmed V and J ends, which lost 6 bases and 11 bases, there was a span of 13 bases. The germline V gene has CDR1 SQVTM and CDR2 ANQGSEA. The length of the CDR3 is 10 residues. The CDR3 sequence is CSVDVVGAFF. The CDR3 bases are TGCAGCGTGGACGTCGTAGGGGCTTTCTTT.